This T cell receptor (beta chain) was recorded in a study of T cell responses to AZD1222 COVID-19 vaccine. This clone was detected once. Assay: immunoSEQ multiplex PCR; the TCRdb copy retains only in-frame clones and omits some. The sample contains more than 150,000 clones, 92% of which appear only once. V lost 5 bases, J lost 1 base, and 5 bases stayed unmatched. Germline loops: CDR1 SGHVS, CDR2 FNYEAQ. The CDR3 runs 15 residues. The sequence was obtained from an adult who received the AZD1222 COVID-19 vaccine. The chain couples TRBV7-6 to TRBJ1-1; 9 nucleotides agree with TRBD1. The sequencing here drew on peripheral blood, taken 28 days after the second AZD1222 dose. The CDR3 nucleotides are TGTGCCAGCAGCGACCCGGGACAGGGGAACACTGAAGCTTTCTTT. Protein product: CASSDPGQGNTEAFF.